The TCR beta chain described here comes from a study of T cell changes during pregnancy in multiple sclerosis. Clones were read by immunoSEQ multiplex PCR, and TCRdb kept only the in-frame ones, dropping some. The repertoire has approximately 70,000 clones, 75% to 95% of them found once; the top ten carry roughly 0.7%. Germline V gene sequence: CDR1 SQVTM, CDR2 ANQGSEA. The trim removed 6 bases at V and 3 bases at J, leaving 11 bases unmatched. The CDR3 loop spans 14 amino acids. V gene TRBV29-1 combines with J gene TRBJ2-7, with TRBD1 matching 7 bases. Sequences were derived from peripheral blood, sampled in the third trimester of pregnancy. This TCR was recovered from a female donor in good health, enrolled as a control in a pregnancy study. CDR3 nucleotide sequence: TGCAGCGTGAATCCCGGGACAGAGGACTACGAGCAGTACTTC. Its translation is CSVNPGTEDYEQYF.